Listed below are T cell receptor beta chains from one sample, sequenced in a study of OX40 agonist ivuxolimab in advanced cancers. Assay: immunoSEQ multiplex PCR; the TCRdb copy retains only in-frame clones and omits some. The sample holds tens of thousands of clones, about 87% seen once. The sample was CD4+ or CD8+ T cells sorted from blood, taken in a trial of the OX40 agonist ivuxolimab. All receptors come from an adult with an advanced solid tumor such as melanoma, head and neck, liver or kidney cancer. The CDR3 runs from the conserved cysteine through the conserved F or W. Fields, in order: D gene, V gene, J gene, CDR3 length, clone size, CDR3 DNA, CDR3 protein. D genes are given only for firm matches. Clone size is given for some rows only: seen once, a few or many times, or a class if the clone is expanded.

.	TRBV7-2	TRBJ2-1	15	.	TGTGCCAGCAGCCGGGCCAGTGGCTCCTACAATGAGCAGTTCTTC	CASSRASGSYNEQFF
TRBD1	TRBV29-1	TRBJ2-7	12	.	TGCAGCGTTGTGACAGGGGTTTACGAGCAGTACTTC	CSVVTGVYEQYF
TRBD2	TRBV11-3	TRBJ2-3	17	.	TGTGCCAGCAGCTCCCCACTAGCGGGAAGTTGGACAGATACGCAGTATTTT	CASSSPLAGSWTDTQYF
.	TRBV19	TRBJ2-1	15	.	TGTGCCAGTAGTTGGGGGTCCGGCTTGAACAATGAGCAGTTCTTC	CASSWGSGLNNEQFF
.	TRBV7-8	TRBJ1-1	13	.	TGTGCCAGCAGCTTACGGGGGCTCACTGAAGCTTTCTTT	CASSLRGLTEAFF
.	TRBV6-5	TRBJ2-1	14	.	TGTGCCAGCAGGCCCTTGCAGTCCTACAATGAGCAGTTCTTC	CASRPLQSYNEQFF
TRBD2	TRBV11-3	TRBJ2-3	16	.	TGTGCCAGTAGACTGGGGGCTAGCGGGAGCTACGATACGCAGTATTTT	CASRLGASGSYDTQYF
TRBD1	TRBV9	TRBJ2-7	14	.	TGTGCCAGCAGCCCCCGGACAGGGAGCTACGAGCAGTACTTC	CASSPRTGSYEQYF
.	TRBV4-2	TRBJ2-7	13	.	TGTGCCAGCAGCTTGCAGGGATCCTACGAGCAGTACTTC	CASSLQGSYEQYF
TRBD1	TRBV6-5	TRBJ1-6	16	.	TGTGCCAGCAGTTGGGGGACAGGGGCTGATAATTCACCCCTCCACTTT	CASSWGTGADNSPLHF
.	TRBV11-3	TRBJ2-1	16	.	TGTGCCAGCAGCAGCCGTTGGGGGGCCCGCTACAATGAGCAGTTCTTC	CASSSRWGARYNEQFF
TRBD1	TRBV28	TRBJ1-5	13	.	TGTGCCAGCACCCCGGGACAGTATCAGCCCCAGCATTTT	CASTPGQYQPQHF
TRBD2	TRBV19	TRBJ2-7	15	.	TGTGCCAGTAGTACCTCGGGACTAGGAGCCTACGAGCAGTACTTC	CASSTSGLGAYEQYF
.	TRBV2	TRBJ1-2	15	.	TGTGCCAGCAGTGAAGCCGCCCGAGGGGCCTATGGCTACACCTTC	CASSEAARGAYGYTF
TRBD2	TRBV7-6	TRBJ2-5	14	once	TGTGCCAGCAGCTGGACTAGCGGACAAGAGACCCAGTACTTC	CASSWTSGQETQYF
TRBD2	TRBV11-3	TRBJ2-7	15	.	TGTGCCAGCAACTTAGGAGATAGCGGGAGATACGAGCAGTACTTC	CASNLGDSGRYEQYF
.	TRBV30	TRBJ2-5	11	.	TGTGCCTGGAGTGTACTAGAGACCCAGTACTTC	CAWSVLETQYF
.	TRBV30	TRBJ2-2	12	once	TGTGCCTGGAGTGTCAGTCGCGGGGAGCTGTTTTTT	CAWSVSRGELFF
TRBD2	TRBV4-1	TRBJ2-2	15	.	TGCGCCAGCAGCCGCGGACTAGCCCTCACCGGGGAGCTGTTTTTT	CASSRGLALTGELFF
TRBD2	TRBV28	TRBJ2-7	14	.	TGTGCCAGCAGTCTCCCGACTAGCGGTTACGAGCAGTACTTC	CASSLPTSGYEQYF
TRBD2	TRBV7-9	TRBJ2-1	14	.	TGTGCCAGCAGCCACACTAGACTAGCCAGTGAGCAGTTCTTC	CASSHTRLASEQFF
TRBD2	TRBV6-6	TRBJ2-5	15	.	TGTGCCAGCAGTTATCAAGGGACTACCCAAGAGACCCAGTACTTC	CASSYQGTTQETQYF
.	TRBV7-2	TRBJ2-1	14	few	TGTGCCAGCAGCTTAGCACTCTCCTACAATGAGCAGTTCTTC	CASSLALSYNEQFF
.	TRBV7-2	TRBJ1-1	14	.	TGTGCCAGCAGCTTAGGGGTGGGCCGGACTGAAGCTTTCTTT	CASSLGVGRTEAFF
.	TRBV28	TRBJ1-3	14	.	TGTGCCAGCAGTTTAGTGACGGTGGGAAACACCATATATTTT	CASSLVTVGNTIYF
.	TRBV4-1	TRBJ1-2	14	.	TGCGCCAGCAGCCTTCTAGACAGCGTCTATGGCTACACCTTC	CASSLLDSVYGYTF
.	TRBV20-1	TRBJ1-1	11	.	TGCAGTGCTAGAGTGCTTTCTGAAGCTTTCTTT	CSARVLSEAFF
.	TRBV6-1	TRBJ1-1	12	.	TGTGCCAGCAGTAGTTCAGGGAGGGCAGCTTTCTTT	CASSSSGRAAFF
TRBD1	TRBV29-1	TRBJ2-3	12	.	TGCAGCGTCATAAGACAGGGGGATACGCAGTATTTT	CSVIRQGDTQYF
TRBD2	TRBV19	TRBJ2-7	16	.	TGTGCCAGTAGTATAGGCGGGAGGGTTGCCTCCTACGAGCAGTACTTC	CASSIGGRVASYEQYF
TRBD1	TRBV27	TRBJ2-3	14	.	TGTGCCAGCAGTTCCACAGGGGCCACAGATACGCAGTATTTT	CASSSTGATDTQYF
TRBD1	TRBV4-1	TRBJ1-1	18	.	TGCGCCAGCAGCCAATATACAGGGGGCCAGAGAATGAACACTGAAGCTTTCTTT	CASSQYTGGQRMNTEAFF
TRBD2	TRBV29-1	TRBJ2-1	16	.	TGCAGCGTTGAAAGCCTTTTTTTAGCGGGAGTCAGGGAGCAGTTCTTC	CSVESLFLAGVREQFF
TRBD1	TRBV7-2	TRBJ1-2	13	.	TGTGCCAGCAGCCATAACAGGGGGTATGGCTACACCTTC	CASSHNRGYGYTF
.	TRBV4-1	TRBJ1-2	16	once	TGCGCCAGCAGCCAAGTTGGGGCGGCAGGGACCTATGGCTACACCTTC	CASSQVGAAGTYGYTF
TRBD2	TRBV5-8	TRBJ2-2	17	.	TGTGCCAGCAGCCAGGCGGGGGCTAGCGGGAGGCCCGGGGAGCTGTTTTTT	CASSQAGASGRPGELFF
TRBD1	TRBV11-1	TRBJ2-1	15	.	TGTGCCAGCAGCTTAGGGACAGGTGGAAACAATGAGCAGTTCTTC	CASSLGTGGNNEQFF
.	TRBV7-8	TRBJ2-7	15	few	TGTGCCAGCAGCTTTCAGAGGGACGGAGCCTACGAGCAGTACTTC	CASSFQRDGAYEQYF
.	TRBV7-6	TRBJ2-4	15	.	TGTGCCAGCAGCTACGGCCCCGGGGCCAAAAACATTCAGTACTTC	CASSYGPGAKNIQYF
.	TRBV7-9	TRBJ2-5	13	.	TGTGCCAGCAGCTTAGCAGGGTTGAAGACCCAGTACTTC	CASSLAGLKTQYF
TRBD2	TRBV28	TRBJ2-1	15	.	TGTGCCAGCAGTTTCTCCGGGAGGTTCTACAATGAGCAGTTCTTC	CASSFSGRFYNEQFF
.	TRBV6-5	TRBJ1-1	16	.	TGTGCCAGCAGTTTGACATCCCCCGCCATGAACACTGAAGCTTTCTTT	CASSLTSPAMNTEAFF
.	TRBV27	TRBJ2-2	13	.	TGTGCCAGCATAGGGAGGAACACCGGGGAGCTGTTTTTT	CASIGRNTGELFF
TRBD1	TRBV19	TRBJ1-4	12	.	TGTGCCAGTAGGGGCAGGGGGGAAAAACTGTTTTTT	CASRGRGEKLFF